These T cell receptor beta chains were read from a single sample in a study of blood T cell repertoires in COVID-19. Repertoires were generated with immunoSEQ multiplex PCR, while TCRdb's copy carries only in-frame clones and drops some. The repertoire includes 150,000 to 200,000 clones, roughly 80% of them detected once, and roughly 17% sits in the top ten. The sample consisted of peripheral blood. The source is a man between 60 and 75 years old with active or convalescent COVID-19. The CDR3 runs from the conserved cysteine through the conserved F or W. A D gene is named only where the DNA matches it firmly. The listing skips clone size in some rows; elsewhere it reads once, few, many or a size class.

d_call,v_call,j_call,clone_size,cdr3_nt,cdr3_aa
.,TRBV25-1,TRBJ2-7,.,TGTGCCAGCAGTGCTGGGCTCTACGAGCAGTACTTC,CASSAGLYEQYF
TRBD1,TRBV28,TRBJ1-5,.,TGTGCCAGCAGCAAAGGGACAGGCAATCAGCCCCAGCATTTT,CASSKGTGNQPQHF
.,TRBV7-9,TRBJ2-3,.,TGTGCCAGCAGCACTACTCACGCCACAGATACGCAGTATTTT,CASSTTHATDTQYF
TRBD1,TRBV11-2,TRBJ2-7,.,TGTGCCAGCAGCCCCCGAACAGGGGGCGAGCAGTACTTC,CASSPRTGGEQYF
.,TRBV7-9,TRBJ2-7,few,TGTGCCAGCAGCTTAGTGCGGGGAGCCTACGAGCAGTACTTC,CASSLVRGAYEQYF
TRBD1,TRBV7-2,TRBJ2-2,.,TGTGCCAGCAGCGCCGGGACAGTTAACACCGGGGAGCTGTTTTTT,CASSAGTVNTGELFF
TRBD1,TRBV7-3,TRBJ1-5,.,TGTGCCAGCAGCTTAGGGACAGGGGAAGGAGGCCAGCCCCAGCATTTT,CASSLGTGEGGQPQHF
.,TRBV29-1,TRBJ1-2,.,TGCAGCGTTGAAGATCGAGGGCAAGGCTATGGCTACACCTTC,CSVEDRGQGYGYTF
.,TRBV25-1,TRBJ2-7,.,TGTGCCAGCAGTGATGGCGGTACCTACGAGCAGTACTTC,CASSDGGTYEQYF
TRBD1,TRBV10-3,TRBJ2-7,many,TGTGCCATCAGTGAGGGACAGGGCCACGAGCAGTACTTC,CAISEGQGHEQYF
.,TRBV12-5,TRBJ2-5,.,TGTGCTAGTGGTTTAGACACGGAAGAGACCCAGTACTTC,CASGLDTEETQYF